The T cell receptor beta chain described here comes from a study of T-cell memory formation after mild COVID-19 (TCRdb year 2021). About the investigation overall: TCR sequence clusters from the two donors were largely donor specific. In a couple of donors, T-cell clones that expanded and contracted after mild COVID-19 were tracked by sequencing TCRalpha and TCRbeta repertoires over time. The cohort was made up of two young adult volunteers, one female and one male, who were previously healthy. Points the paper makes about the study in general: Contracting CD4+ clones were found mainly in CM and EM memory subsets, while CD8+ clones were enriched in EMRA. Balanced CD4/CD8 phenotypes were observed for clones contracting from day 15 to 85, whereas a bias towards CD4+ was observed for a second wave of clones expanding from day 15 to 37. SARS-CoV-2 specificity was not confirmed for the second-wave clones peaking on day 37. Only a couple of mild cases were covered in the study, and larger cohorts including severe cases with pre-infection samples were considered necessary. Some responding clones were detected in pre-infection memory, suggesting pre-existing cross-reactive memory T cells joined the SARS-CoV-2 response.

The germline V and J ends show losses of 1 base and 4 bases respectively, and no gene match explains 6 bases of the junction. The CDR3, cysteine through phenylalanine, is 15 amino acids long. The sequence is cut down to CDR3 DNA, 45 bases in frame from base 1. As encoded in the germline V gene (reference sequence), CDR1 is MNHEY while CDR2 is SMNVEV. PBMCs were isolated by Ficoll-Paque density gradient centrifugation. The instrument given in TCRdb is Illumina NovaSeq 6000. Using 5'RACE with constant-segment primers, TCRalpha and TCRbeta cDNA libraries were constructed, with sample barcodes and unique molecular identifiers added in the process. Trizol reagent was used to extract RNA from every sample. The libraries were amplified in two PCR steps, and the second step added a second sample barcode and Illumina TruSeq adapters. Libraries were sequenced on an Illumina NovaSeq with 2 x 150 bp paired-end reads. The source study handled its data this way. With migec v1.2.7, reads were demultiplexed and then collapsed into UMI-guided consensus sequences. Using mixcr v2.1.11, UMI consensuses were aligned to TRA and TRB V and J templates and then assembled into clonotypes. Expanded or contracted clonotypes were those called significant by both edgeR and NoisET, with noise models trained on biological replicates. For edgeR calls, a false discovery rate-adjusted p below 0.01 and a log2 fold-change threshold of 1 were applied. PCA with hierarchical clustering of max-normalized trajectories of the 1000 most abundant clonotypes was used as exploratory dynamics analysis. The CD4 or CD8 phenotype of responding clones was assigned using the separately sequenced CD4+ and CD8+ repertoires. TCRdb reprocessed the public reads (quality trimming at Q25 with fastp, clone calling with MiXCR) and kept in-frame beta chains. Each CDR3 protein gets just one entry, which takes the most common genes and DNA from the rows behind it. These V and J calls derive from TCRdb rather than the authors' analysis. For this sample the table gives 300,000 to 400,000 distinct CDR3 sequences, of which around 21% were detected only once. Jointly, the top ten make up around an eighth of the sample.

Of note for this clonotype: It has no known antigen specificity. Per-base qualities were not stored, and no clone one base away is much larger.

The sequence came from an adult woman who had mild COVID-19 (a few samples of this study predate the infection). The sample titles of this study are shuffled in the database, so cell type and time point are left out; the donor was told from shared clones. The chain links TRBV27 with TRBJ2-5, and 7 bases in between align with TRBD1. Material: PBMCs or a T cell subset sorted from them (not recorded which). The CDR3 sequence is CASSLFGTEGETQYF. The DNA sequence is TGTGCCAGCAGTTTATTCGGGACAGAGGGAGAGACCCAGTACTTC.